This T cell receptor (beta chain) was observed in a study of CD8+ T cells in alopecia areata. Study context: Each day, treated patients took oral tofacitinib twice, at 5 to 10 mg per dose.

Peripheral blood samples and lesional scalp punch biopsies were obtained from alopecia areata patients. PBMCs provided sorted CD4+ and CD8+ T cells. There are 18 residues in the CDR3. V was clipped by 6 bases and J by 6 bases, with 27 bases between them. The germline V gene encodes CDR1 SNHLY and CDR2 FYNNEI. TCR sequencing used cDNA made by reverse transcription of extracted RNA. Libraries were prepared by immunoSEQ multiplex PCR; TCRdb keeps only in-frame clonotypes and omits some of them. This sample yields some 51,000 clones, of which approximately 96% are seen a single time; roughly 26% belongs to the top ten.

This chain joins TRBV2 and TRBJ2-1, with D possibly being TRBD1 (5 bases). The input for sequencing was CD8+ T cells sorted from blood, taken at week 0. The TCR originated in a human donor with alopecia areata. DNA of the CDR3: TGTGCCAGCAGCCATAGATTCTACTGGACACCAGGCCCCAATGAGCAGTTCTTC. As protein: CASSHRFYWTPGPNEQFF.